Here is one T cell receptor beta chain with its context. Its specific antigen is unknown. No base quality information exists; no much larger clone differs at one position. Per the germline V gene, SNHLY is the CDR1 and FYNNEI is the CDR2. From its cysteine to its phenylalanine, the CDR3 spans 14 amino acids. Only the CDR3 portion is preserved as DNA: 42 bases, with reading frame beginning at the first base. V was cut back by 9 bases and J by 2 bases, leaving a gap of 14 bases between them. Library preparation used the immunoSEQ multiplex PCR assay. TCRdb carries this immuneACCESS record with in-frame sequences only. Its versions omit some clonotypes, under half of them owing to an unresolved V gene in the studies checked, with the rest unexplained. This sample lists about 89,000 clones; roughly 94% were detected once. The ten most abundant clones make up 1.5% to 2% of the sample. This sample was taken from a study of T cell changes during pregnancy in multiple sclerosis (dated by TCRdb to about 2019). Study-level background: In women with multiple sclerosis, the researchers looked at how the T cell repertoire shifted as pregnancy progressed.

Sequenced here: peripheral blood, sampled after pregnancy. The chain uses TRBV2 and TRBJ2-1; the D gene identity is not certain. This receptor was identified in a female donor in good health, enrolled as a control in a pregnancy study. The CDR3 protein sequence reads: CASAAGYAYNEQFF. The DNA sequence follows: TGTGCCAGTGCAGCCGGGTATGCCTACAATGAGCAGTTCTTC.